The sample holds one count of the clone carrying this T cell receptor beta chain. Original processing methods: Amplifying reference gene primers gave estimates of nucleated cell counts. This table comes from immunoSEQ multiplex PCR, and its TCRdb copy is limited to in-frame clones, with some not included. For V, J and clone size, that table is used; D and trimming come from the DNA. This sample carries 200,000 to 300,000 clones, 87% of them seen once, and the ten largest clones take approximately 1.4%. This record belongs to a study of blood T cell repertoires in COVID-19. Sequences were obtained from peripheral blood. This clonotype was obtained from a woman aged 40 to 49 who had recovered from COVID-19.

CDR3 residues: CASSFPGTGTDTQYF. CDR3 nucleotides: TGTGCCAGCAGCTTTCCCGGGACAGGCACAGATACGCAGTATTTT. The V gene is TRBV5-5, the J gene TRBJ2-3, with TRBD1 matching 7 bases. The J segment lost 1 base and the V segment lost 2 bases, leaving 4 bases of the junction unmatched. Germline V gene data show CDR1 as SGHKS and CDR2 as YYEKEE (reference sequence). This CDR3 is built from 15 residues.